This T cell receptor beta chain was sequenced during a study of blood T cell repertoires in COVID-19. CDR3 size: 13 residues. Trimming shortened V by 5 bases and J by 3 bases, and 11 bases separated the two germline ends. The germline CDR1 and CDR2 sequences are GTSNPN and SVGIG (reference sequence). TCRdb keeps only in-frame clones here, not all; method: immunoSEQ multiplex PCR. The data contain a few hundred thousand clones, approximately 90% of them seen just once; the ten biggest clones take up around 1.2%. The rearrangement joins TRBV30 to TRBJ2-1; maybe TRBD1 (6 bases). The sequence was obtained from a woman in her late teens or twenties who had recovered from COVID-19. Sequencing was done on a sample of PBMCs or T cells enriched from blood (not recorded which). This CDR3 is CAWVKDSYNEQFF. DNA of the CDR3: TGTGCCTGGGTCAAGGACAGCTACAATGAGCAGTTCTTC.